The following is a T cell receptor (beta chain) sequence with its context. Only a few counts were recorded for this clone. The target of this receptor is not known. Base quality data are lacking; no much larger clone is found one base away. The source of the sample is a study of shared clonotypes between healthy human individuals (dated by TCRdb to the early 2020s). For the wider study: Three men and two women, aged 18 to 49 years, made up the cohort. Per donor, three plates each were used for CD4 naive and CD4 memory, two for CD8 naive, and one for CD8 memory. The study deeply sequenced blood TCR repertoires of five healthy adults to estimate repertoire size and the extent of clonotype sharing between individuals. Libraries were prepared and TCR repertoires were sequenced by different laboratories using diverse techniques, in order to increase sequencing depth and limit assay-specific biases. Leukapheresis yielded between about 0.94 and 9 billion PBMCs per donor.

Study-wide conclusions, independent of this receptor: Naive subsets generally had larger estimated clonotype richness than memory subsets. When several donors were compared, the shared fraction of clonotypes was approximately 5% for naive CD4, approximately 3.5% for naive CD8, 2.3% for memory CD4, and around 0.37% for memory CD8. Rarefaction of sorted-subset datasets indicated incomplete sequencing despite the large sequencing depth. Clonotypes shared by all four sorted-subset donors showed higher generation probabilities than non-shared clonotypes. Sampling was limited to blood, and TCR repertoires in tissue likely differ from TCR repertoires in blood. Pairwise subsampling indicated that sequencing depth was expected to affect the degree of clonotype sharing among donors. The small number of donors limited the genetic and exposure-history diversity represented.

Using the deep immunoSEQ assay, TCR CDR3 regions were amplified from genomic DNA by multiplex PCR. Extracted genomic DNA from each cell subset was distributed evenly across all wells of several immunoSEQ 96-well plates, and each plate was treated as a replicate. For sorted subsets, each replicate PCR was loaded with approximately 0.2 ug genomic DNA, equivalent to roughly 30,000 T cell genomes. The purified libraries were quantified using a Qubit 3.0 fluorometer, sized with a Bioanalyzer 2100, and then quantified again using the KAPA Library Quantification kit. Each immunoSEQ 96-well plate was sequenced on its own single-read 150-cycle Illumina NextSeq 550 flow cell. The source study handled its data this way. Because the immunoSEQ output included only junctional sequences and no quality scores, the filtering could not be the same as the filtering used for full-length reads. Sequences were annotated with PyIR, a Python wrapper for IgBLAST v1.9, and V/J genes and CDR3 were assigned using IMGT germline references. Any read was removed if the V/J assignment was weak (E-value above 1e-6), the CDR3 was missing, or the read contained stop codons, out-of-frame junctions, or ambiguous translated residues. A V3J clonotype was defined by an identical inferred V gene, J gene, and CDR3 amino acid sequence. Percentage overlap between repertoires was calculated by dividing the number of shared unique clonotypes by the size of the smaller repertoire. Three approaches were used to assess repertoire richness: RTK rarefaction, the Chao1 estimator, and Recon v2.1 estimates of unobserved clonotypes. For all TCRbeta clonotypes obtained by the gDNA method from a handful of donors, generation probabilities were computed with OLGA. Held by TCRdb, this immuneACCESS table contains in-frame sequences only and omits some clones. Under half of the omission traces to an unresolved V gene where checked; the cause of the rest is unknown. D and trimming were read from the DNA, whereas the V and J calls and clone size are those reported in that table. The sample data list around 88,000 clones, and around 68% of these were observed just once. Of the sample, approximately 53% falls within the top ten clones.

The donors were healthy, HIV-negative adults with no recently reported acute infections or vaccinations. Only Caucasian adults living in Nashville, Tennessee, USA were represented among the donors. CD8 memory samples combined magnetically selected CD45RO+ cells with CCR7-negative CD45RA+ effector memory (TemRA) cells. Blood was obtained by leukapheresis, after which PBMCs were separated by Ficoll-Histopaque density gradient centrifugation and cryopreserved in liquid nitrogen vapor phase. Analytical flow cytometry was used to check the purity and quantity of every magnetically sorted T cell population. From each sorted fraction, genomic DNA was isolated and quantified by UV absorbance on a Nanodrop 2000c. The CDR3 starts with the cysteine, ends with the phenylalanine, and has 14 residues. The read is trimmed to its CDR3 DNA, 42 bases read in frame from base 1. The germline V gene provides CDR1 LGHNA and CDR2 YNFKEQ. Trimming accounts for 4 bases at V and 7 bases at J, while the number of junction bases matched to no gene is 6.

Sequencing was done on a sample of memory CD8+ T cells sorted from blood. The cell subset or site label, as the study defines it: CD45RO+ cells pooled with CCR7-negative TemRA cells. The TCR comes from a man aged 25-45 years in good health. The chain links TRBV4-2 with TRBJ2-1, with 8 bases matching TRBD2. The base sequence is TGTGCCAGCAGCCGCGGGAGGAGGGAGAATGAGCAGTTCTTC. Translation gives CASSRGRRENEQFF.